The subject of this entry is one T cell receptor beta chain. As for treatment: preoperative locoregional IRX-2 cytokine immunotherapy. The protocol was immunoSEQ multiplex PCR, while the TCRdb copy is restricted to in-frame clones and leaves out a portion. The table has 35,000 to 50,000 clones, approximately 95% seen once. These data originate in a study of preoperative IRX-2 immunotherapy in early breast cancer. The CDR3 has 16 amino acids. Trimming at V came to 3 bases and at J to 0 bases, leaving 8 bases not matched to a gene. The germline V gene has CDR1 SGDLS and CDR2 YYNGEE. This sample comprised tumor tissue, obtained after IRX-2 immunotherapy. The chain carries TRBV9 and TRBJ2-7; TRBD2 matches 8 bases. This clonotype originated in a human donor with breast cancer. Written as DNA, the CDR3 is TGTGCCAGCAGCGCCGGACTAGCCCGCGCCTCCTACGAGCAGTACTTC. This sequence encodes CASSAGLARASYEQYF.